Below, 29 T cell receptor beta chains from the same sample are listed, as sequenced in a study of shared clonotypes between healthy human individuals. Profiling relied on immunoSEQ multiplex PCR, and the TCRdb table lists in-frame clones only, not all of them. The sample has millions of clones, approximately 94% seen once; the top ten hold around 1.1%. The naive CD8 subset, CD45RO-negative cells positively selected for CCR7, excluded terminally differentiated effector memory CD45RA+ cells. The sequenced sample was naive CD8+ T cells sorted from blood. These receptors were collected from a man in his late teens or twenties in good health.

The gene calls are TRBV5-1 and TRBJ2-2, with no clear D. The germline V gene has CDR1 SGHRS and CDR2 YFSETQ. The CDR3 runs to 14 residues. Trimming removed 1 base at V and 2 bases at J, with 6 bases between. The CDR3 region is CASSLRHNTGELFF. CDR3 coding DNA: TGCGCCAGCAGCTTGCGCCACAACACCGGGGAGCTGTTTTTT. Complete variable domain (other parts from reference TRBV5-1 and TRBJ2-2): KAGVTQTPRYLIKTRGQQVTLSCSPISGHRSVSWYQQTPGQGLQFLFEYFSETQRNKGNFPGRFSGRQFSNSRSEMNVSTLELGDSALYLCASSLRHNTGELFFGEGSRLTVL.

The genes are TRBV4-1 and TRBJ2-3; a possible D gene is TRBD1 (6 bases). The ends were cut back, 1 base at V and 0 bases at J, with 8 bases in the middle. Germline V lookup: CDR1 MGHRA, CDR2 YSYEKL. The CDR3 runs to 15 residues. CDR3 coding DNA: TGCGCCAGCAGCCAAGTTGGACAGAGCACAGATACGCAGTATTTT. Protein sequence: CASSQVGQSTDTQYF.

This clone was seen once. The genes are TRBV27 and TRBJ2-7; D not resolved. CDR1 is MNHEY and CDR2 is SMNVEV in the germline V gene (reference sequence). This CDR3 spans 15 amino acids. The V gene lost 5 bases and the J gene lost 1 base, with 15 bases spanning the gap. For the CDR3, the DNA is TGTGCCAGCAGTCAAACGGCAGACCGATCCTACGAGCAGTACTTC. It specifies CASSQTADRSYEQYF.

V is TRBV28 and J is TRBJ1-2, with TRBD1 matching 8 bases. CDR1 and CDR2 (germline): MDHEN, SYDVKM. J gave up 8 bases and V 5 bases, and 7 bases lay outside the gene matches. The CDR3 spans 13 residues. The CDR3, as DNA: TGTGCCAGCAGTGATCAGGGGGCGGGAGGCTACACCTTC. It encodes CASSDQGAGGYTF.

The chain combines TRBV10-3 with TRBJ2-3; 9 nucleotides agree with TRBD2. Germline CDR1 and CDR2: ENHRY and SYGVKD. Trimming at V came to 3 bases and at J to 2 bases, leaving 12 bases not matched to a gene. The CDR3 extends over 18 amino acids. As DNA, the CDR3 is TGTGCCATCAGTGACGGACCAGGGGCGGGAGGGTTCACAGATACGCAGTATTTT. Protein sequence: CAISDGPGAGGFTDTQYF.

In this sample, this clone turned up once. This sequence joins TRBV10-2 and TRBJ1-1; D may be TRBD1 (5 bases). The CDR3 covers 14 residues. Germline values: CDR1 WSHSY, CDR2 SAAADI. Trimming left V 8 bases short and J 0 bases short, with 13 bases between. In nucleotides, the CDR3 is TGCGCCAGCGCAAAACAGGAGGTGAACACTGAAGCTTTCTTT. As protein: CASAKQEVNTEAFF.

As regards this clone: This sample also contains other DNA sequences that code for the same CDR3. The chain employs TRBV9 and TRBJ2-7; possibly TRBD2 for D (6 bases). Germline CDR1 is SGDLS and CDR2 is YYNGEE. V was trimmed by 3 bases and J by 1 base, leaving 8 bases between them. The CDR3 loop spans 13 amino acids. The CDR3 DNA reads as TGTGCCAGCAGCGCTGGAGGGTCCTACGAGCAGTACTTC. Encoded protein: CASSAGGSYEQYF.

On this clone: Other DNA sequences in the same sample also yield this CDR3. This rearrangement joins TRBV27 to TRBJ2-7; TRBD1 matches at 7 bases. Germline-derived CDR1 and CDR2 are MNHEY and SMNVEV (reference sequence). Losses at the gene ends were 5 bases for V and 1 base for J; bases not matched to a gene: 11. This CDR3 contains 16 residues. The CDR3 bases are TGTGCCAGCAGTCCGTCGACAGGGCCGCTATCCTACGAGCAGTACTTC. It translates to CASSPSTGPLSYEQYF.

This sequence joins TRBV4-3 and TRBJ2-7; 10 positions match TRBD1. CDR1 LGHNA and CDR2 YSLEER come from the germline V gene. J lost 7 bases, V lost 3 bases, and 12 bases had no gene match. This CDR3 spans 16 amino acids. In DNA, the CDR3 is TGCGCCAGCAGCCACGGACCGGGACAGGGGATATGGGAGCAGTACTTC. This translates into CASSHGPGQGIWEQYF.

The chain couples TRBV14 to TRBJ1-3; 10 nucleotides align to TRBD1. Germline V lookup: CDR1 SGHDN, CDR2 FVKESK. The CDR3 loop spans 14 amino acids. V trimming: 4 bases; J trimming: 6 bases; junction bases outside the gene matches: 3. CDR3 in DNA: TGTGCCAGCAGCCGAGGACAGGGGGTAAACACCATATATTTT. Translation: CASSRGQGVNTIYF.

The table lists this clone with a count of one. The CDR3 does not close with the conserved phenylalanine or tryptophan, likely indicating a read error. No DNA is shown, since the ends of the CDR3 on it are uncertain; the CDR3 is the one TCRdb lists. This sequence joins TRBV27 and TRBJ2-7; TRBD2 reflects the table's D call only, with no check against the DNA. In germline, CDR1 is MNHEY, CDR2 SMNVEV (reference sequence). Inclusive of both ends, the CDR3 amounts to 13 amino acids. The chain's CDR3 is CASSPGLAGDAWI.

The chain couples TRBV5-4 to TRBJ2-5; unclear D gene. The V gene lost 0 bases and the J gene lost 0 bases, with 6 bases spanning the gap. CDR3 size: 14 residues. Germline V lookup: CDR1 SGHNT, CDR2 YYREEE (reference sequence). The CDR3 DNA follows: TGTGCCAGCAGCTTGGAGGCGTACCAAGAGACCCAGTACTTC. Translated: CASSLEAYQETQYF.

The rearrangement uses TRBV5-8 and TRBJ2-7; possibly TRBD2 for D (6 bases). From germline, CDR1 is SGHTS and CDR2 YDEGEE. The CDR3 contains 14 residues. Deletions cut 0 bases from V and 5 bases from J, with 12 bases between. In nucleotides, the CDR3 is TGTGCCAGCAGCTTGGGGCTAGGGAGGAACGAGCAGTACTTC. This gives the protein CASSLGLGRNEQYF.

Concerning this clone: One end of the junction fails to match germline, which may point to a read error. The chain recombines TRBV7-7 with TRBJ2-7; D remains unclear. The CDR3 totals 13 residues. Germline V lookup: CDR1 SSHAT, CDR2 FNYEAQ (reference sequence). The DNA of the CDR3 is TGTGCTAGCACCCGTGGCCTAGGCTACGAGCAGTACTTC. Its translation is CASTRGLGYEQYF. Full variable domain (rest looked up from reference TRBV7-7 and TRBJ2-7): GAGVSQSPRYKVTKRGQDVTLRCDPISSHATLYWYQQALGQGPEFLTYFNYEAQPDKSGLPSDRFSAERPEGSISTLTIQRTEQRDSAMYRCASTRGLGYEQYFGPGTRLTVT.

The chain links TRBV4-1 to TRBJ2-1; D might be TRBD2 (5 bases). Per the germline V gene, CDR1 is MGHRA and CDR2 is YSYEKL. CDR3 length equals 15 residues. The V and J ends lost 0 bases and 3 bases respectively, with 9 bases between them. For the CDR3, the DNA is TGCGCCAGCAGCCAAGATGTCGACTACTACAATGAGCAGTTCTTC. It codes for CASSQDVDYYNEQFF.

This chain connects TRBV7-9 to TRBJ2-7, with D tentatively TRBD1 (5 bases). Germline assignment: CDR1 SEHNR and CDR2 FQNEAQ (reference sequence). V lost 4 bases to trimming and J lost 3 bases, with 13 bases between them. The CDR3 is 14 amino acids. The CDR3 sequence is CASSYGHTDYEQYF. The CDR3 region has the DNA TGTGCCAGCAGCTACGGACACACCGACTACGAGCAGTACTTC.

This clone was recorded once. The chain recombines TRBV27 with TRBJ2-3; 7 nucleotides agree with TRBD1. J was trimmed by 2 bases and V by 6 bases; bases with no gene match: 8. Germline V gene sequence: CDR1 MNHEY, CDR2 SMNVEV (reference sequence). The CDR3 loop spans 15 amino acids. Here the CDR3 reads CASSLTGAATDTQYF. CDR3 bases: TGTGCCAGCAGCTTAACAGGGGCGGCCACAGATACGCAGTATTTT.

J is TRBJ1-5 and V is TRBV27; 7 bases map to TRBD1. In germline, CDR1 is MNHEY, CDR2 SMNVEV (reference sequence). The trim removed 6 bases at V and 7 bases at J, leaving 18 bases unmatched. The CDR3 runs 17 residues. The CDR3 sequence is CASRAGGAGGPLQPQHF. The CDR3 DNA sequence: TGTGCCAGCAGGGCGGGGGGGGCAGGGGGACCCCTACAGCCCCAGCATTTT.

The chain links TRBV13 to TRBJ1-2, with 10 bases aligning to TRBD1. CDR1 and CDR2 from the germline V gene are PRHDT and FYEKMQ (reference sequence). The CDR3 spans 19 residues. V lost 6 bases to trimming and J lost 5 bases; unmatched junction nucleotides: 21. The CDR3 DNA reads TGTGCCAGCAGTTTGGGGCCAACGCGACAGGGGGCGATAGGATATGGCTACACCTTC. It encodes CASSLGPTRQGAIGYGYTF. The whole variable domain, remainder taken from reference TRBV13 and TRBJ1-2, is AAGVIQSPRHLIKEKRETATLKCYPIPRHDTVYWYQQGPGQDPQFLISFYEKMQSDKGSIPDRFSAQQFSDYHSELNMSSLELGDSALYFCASSLGPTRQGAIGYGYTFGSGTRLTVV.

The gene calls are TRBV28 and TRBJ1-1, with TRBD1 matching over 9 bases. The CDR3 totals 17 residues. With 4 bases clipped from V and 1 base from J, the junction kept 10 bases outside the gene matches. Germline CDR1 MDHEN, CDR2 SYDVKM. CDR3 amino acids: CASSSPGQGPKNTEAFF. Here the CDR3 DNA reads TGTGCCAGCAGTTCCCCGGGACAGGGACCAAAGAACACTGAAGCTTTCTTT.

The rearrangement uses TRBV5-1 and TRBJ2-1; possibly TRBD1 for D (6 bases). The CDR3 is 14 amino acids. V was trimmed by 7 bases and J by 3 bases, leaving 14 bases between them. Germline V gives CDR1 SGHRS, CDR2 YFSETQ. The CDR3 nucleotides are TGCGCCAGCTCCGGACAGATAGACTACAATGAGCAGTTCTTC. Translated, it gives CASSGQIDYNEQFF.

This clone showed up just once. This chain links TRBV28 with TRBJ2-3; possibly TRBD2 for D (5 bases). Trimming stripped 5 bases from V and 7 bases from J, with 16 bases between. The CDR3 extends over 14 amino acids. Germline CDR1 reads MDHEN; CDR2 reads SYDVKM. The CDR3 protein is CASSPAEVGNTQYF. CDR3 DNA: TGTGCCAGCAGTCCCGCGGAGGTTGGGAATACGCAGTATTTT.

The chain has TRBV28 and TRBJ1-5, with a weak D call TRBD1 (5 bases). CDR1 and CDR2 (germline): MDHEN, SYDVKM. This CDR3 has 18 amino acids. Trimming took 4 bases from V and 0 from J, leaving 19 bases between them. The CDR3 loop reads CASSSRQQLDNSNQPQHF. CDR3 DNA sequence: TGTGCCAGCAGTTCCCGACAACAACTGGACAATAGCAATCAGCCCCAGCATTTT. The full variable domain, its missing parts supplied by reference TRBV28 and TRBJ1-5, is DVKVTQSSRYLVKRTGEKVFLECVQDMDHENMFWYRQDPGLGLRLIYFSYDVKMKEKGDIPEGYSVSREKKERFSLILESASTNQTSMYLCASSSRQQLDNSNQPQHFGDGTRLSIL.

The chain joins TRBV27 to TRBJ1-4; 7 nucleotides line up with TRBD1. The CDR3 is made up of 14 amino acids. V was clipped by 6 bases and J by 4 bases; unmatched bases: 5. The germline gives CDR1 MNHEY, CDR2 SMNVEV (reference sequence). CDR3 amino acids: CASSPGQSNEKLFF. The CDR3 nucleotides are TGTGCCAGCAGCCCGGGACAGAGTAATGAAAAACTGTTTTTT.

This chain connects TRBV6-1 to TRBJ2-7, with 10 bases identical to TRBD2. V lost 7 bases and J lost 0; bases outside the gene matches: 3. The CDR3 is made up of 14 amino acids. Germline loops: CDR1 MNHNS, CDR2 SASEGT. CDR3 sequence: CASNLAGASYEQYF. DNA of the CDR3: TGTGCCAGCAACCTAGCGGGGGCCTCCTACGAGCAGTACTTC.

This clone was detected only once. V usage is TRBV30 and J usage is TRBJ2-7; 7 nucleotides line up with TRBD1. The CDR3 loop spans 15 amino acids. After removal of 2 bases from V and 0 bases from J, the junction contained 7 bases not matched to a gene. Germline V CDR1 and CDR2: GTSNPN, SVGIG (reference sequence). The CDR3 sequence: CAWSRDSSRSYEQYF. CDR3 DNA sequence: TGTGCCTGGAGTAGGGACAGTTCACGCTCCTACGAGCAGTACTTC.

The rearrangement joins TRBV12-5 to TRBJ2-5, with D unresolved. V was shortened by 7 bases and J by 5 bases, with 14 bases between the two germline ends. Germline V CDR1 and CDR2: LGHNT, FRNRAP. This CDR3 comprises 13 residues. In nucleotides, the CDR3 is TGTGCTAGTGAACCCCCTTGGGGTGAGACCCAGTACTTC. This sequence encodes CASEPPWGETQYF. The full variable domain, completed using reference TRBV12-5 and TRBJ2-5, is DARVTQTPRHKVTEMGQEVTMRCQPILGHNTVFWYRQTMMQGLELLAYFRNRAPLDDSGMPKDRFSAEMPDATLATLKIQPSEPRDSAVYFCASEPPWGETQYFGPGTRLLVL.

The chain joins TRBV27 to TRBJ2-3; TRBD2 aligns across 7 bases. There are 14 residues in the CDR3. The germline CDR1 and CDR2 sequences are MNHEY and SMNVEV (reference sequence). Germline trimming cut 5 bases from V and 8 bases from J; bases unmatched to any gene: 10. For the CDR3, the DNA is TGTGCCAGCAGTCCCCTAGCGGAGGCGGGTACGCAGTATTTT. Its translation: CASSPLAEAGTQYF.

The genes are TRBV7-8 and TRBJ2-3; D is unresolved. Germline CDR1 SGHVS, CDR2 FQNEAQ. The germline V and J ends were trimmed by 5 bases and 0 bases, with 9 bases remaining between them. The CDR3 totals 14 residues. The CDR3, as DNA: TGTGCCAGCAGCAACCAAGTTAGCACAGATACGCAGTATTTT. The encoded protein is CASSNQVSTDTQYF.